The 13 T cell receptor beta chains presented below share a single source sample, sequenced in a study of response to subunit inactivated influenza vaccine. In TCRdb, the RT-PCR reads were re-called with MiXCR into one record per CDR3 protein. The table records 500,000 to 600,000 distinct CDR3 sequences, around 10% of them present only once. A further study also used this sample, focusing on T cells expressing NK-cell markers. In that study: It was by 5'RACE template switching with UMIs that TCR beta cDNA was made.

The sequencing used PBMCs from blood, collected on the day of vaccination. All receptors come from a man aged 45-65 years who received an inactivated influenza vaccine.

In this sample, this clonotype turned up a few times. This chain joins TRBV28 and TRBJ1-6; a possible D gene is TRBD1 (5 bases). The germline V gene encodes CDR1 MDHEN and CDR2 SYDVKM. This CDR3 is built from 15 residues. V was shortened by 5 bases and J by 0 bases, with 8 bases between the two germline ends. The CDR3, as DNA: TGTGCCAGCAGTATTGACAGCTCCTATAATTCACCCCTCCACTTT. As protein: CASSIDSSYNSPLHF.

The V and J genes are TRBV7-9 and TRBJ2-1; 7 bases are a match to TRBD2. V trimming: 5 bases; J trimming: 4 bases; junction bases outside the gene matches: 8. This CDR3 has 15 amino acids. The germline V gene has CDR1 SEHNR and CDR2 FQNEAQ (reference sequence). CDR3 DNA: TGTGCCAGCAGCGACCGACTAGCACTATACAATGAGCAGTTCTTC. The encoded protein is CASSDRLALYNEQFF.

V and J are TRBV6-6 and TRBJ2-1; unclear D gene. The CDR3 extends over 13 amino acids. Germline values: CDR1 MNHNY, CDR2 SVGAGI (reference sequence). The V gene lost 2 bases and the J gene lost 9 bases, with 11 bases spanning the gap. The DNA for the CDR3 is TGTGCCAGCAGTTACAATACCCGAACTGAGCAGTTCTTC. Translated, it gives CASSYNTRTEQFF.

The chain recombines TRBV20-1 with TRBJ1-5, with D possibly being TRBD1 (6 bases). The CDR3 totals 20 residues. V lost 2 bases, J lost 0 bases, and 26 bases lay in between. Germline loops: CDR1 DFQATT, CDR2 SNEGSKA (reference sequence). CDR3 amino acids: CSARPPSRFGQHHSNQPQHF. The CDR3 DNA reads as TGCAGTGCTAGACCACCAAGTCGGTTCGGACAGCACCATAGCAATCAGCCCCAGCATTTT.

This chain's CDR3 is CASSLKTGELFF. CDR3 bases: TGTGCCAGCAGCTTAAAGACCGGGGAGCTGTTTTTT. V gene TRBV7-9 combines with J gene TRBJ2-2, with D unclear. This CDR3 region has 12 residues. Trimming took 2 bases from V and 5 from J, leaving 3 bases between them. Germline V CDR1 and CDR2: SEHNR, FQNEAQ (reference sequence).

At least ten counts were recorded for this clonotype. This chain connects TRBV5-5 to TRBJ2-3; TRBD2 is a possible D gene (5 bases). Trimming cost V 1 base and J 0 bases, with 9 bases left between them. Germline CDR1 and CDR2: SGHKS and YYEKEE (reference sequence). The CDR3 sequence is 15 residues long. CDR3 sequence reads: CASSLTRTSTDTQYF. CDR3 DNA sequence: TGTGCCAGCAGCTTGACCCGGACTAGCACAGATACGCAGTATTTT. The full variable domain, with the rest looked up from reference TRBV5-5 and TRBJ2-3, is DAGVTQSPTHLIKTRGQQVTLRCSPISGHKSVSWYQQVLGQGPQFIFQYYEKEERGRGNFPDRFSARQFPNYSSELNVNALLLGDSALYLCASSLTRTSTDTQYFGPGTRLTVL.

CDR3 sequence reads: CSATDRVVVRTQYF. The CDR3 DNA is TGCAGTGCTACGGACAGGGTAGTAGTCCGTACGCAGTATTTT. The V gene is TRBV20-1, the J gene TRBJ2-3, with TRBD1 matching 8 bases. V lost 4 bases and J lost 8; bases outside the gene matches: 11. Germline V gene data show CDR1 as DFQATT and CDR2 as SNEGSKA (reference sequence). The CDR3 has 14 residues.

The V gene is TRBV10-3, the J gene TRBJ2-7, with D maybe TRBD1 (6 bases). Per germline, CDR1 ENHRY and CDR2 SYGVKD. Trimming removed 0 bases at V and 2 bases at J, with 11 bases between. This CDR3 has 15 residues. The CDR3: CAISESLQGAYEQYF. For the CDR3, the DNA is TGTGCCATCAGTGAGTCGCTACAGGGAGCCTACGAGCAGTACTTC.

The chain recombines TRBV6-2 or TRBV6-3 with TRBJ1-4, with D perhaps TRBD1 (5 bases). Germline CDR1 reads MNHEY; CDR2 reads SVGEGT. V was trimmed by 6 bases and J by 6 bases, leaving 14 bases between them. This CDR3 contains 14 residues. The CDR3 DNA follows: TGTGCCAGCAGGGTGGGGCCAGCATATGAAAAACTGTTTTTT. Encoded protein: CASRVGPAYEKLFF.

V and J are TRBV15 and TRBJ1-2; D ambiguous. The CDR3 sequence is 13 residues long. V lost 0 bases and J lost 8, with 10 bases in between. From germline, CDR1 is LNHNV and CDR2 YYDKDF (reference sequence). In nucleotides, the CDR3 is TGTGCCACCAGCAGAGATAGGACGGGAGGCTACACCTTC. Translating gives CATSRDRTGGYTF.

This clonotype occurred many times. This CDR3 is CAISESGNSADIETQYF. In DNA, the CDR3 is TGTGCCATCAGTGAGTCAGGGAACTCGGCTGATATAGAGACCCAGTACTTC. The J gene is TRBJ2-5, the V gene TRBV10-3; D gene ambiguous. The CDR3 covers 17 residues. CDR1 is ENHRY, CDR2 SYGVKD, per germline. Trimming left V 0 bases short and J 4 bases short, with 18 bases between.

V gene TRBV7-2 combines with J gene TRBJ2-5, with D perhaps matching TRBD2 (7 bases). The V gene's germline CDR1 is SGHTA and CDR2 FQGNSA. The V and J ends lost 3 bases and 2 bases respectively, with 19 bases between them. CDR3 length: 17 amino acids. This CDR3 is CASSFGRERGWQETQYF. Written as DNA, the CDR3 is TGTGCCAGCAGCTTTGGGAGGGAGAGGGGGTGGCAAGAGACCCAGTACTTC.

The chain recombines TRBV16 with TRBJ2-1; either TRBD1 or TRBD2 may fit D (6 bases each). The ends were cut back, 1 base at V and 7 bases at J, with 11 bases in the middle. The length of the CDR3 is 14 residues. CDR1 KGHSY and CDR2 FQNENV come from the germline V gene. The CDR3 DNA follows: TGTGCCAGCAGCCAATATGGGGGGCGGAATGAGCAGTTCTTC. Its protein is CASSQYGGRNEQFF.